The rows below give T cell receptor beta chains drawn from one sample of a study of blood T cell repertoires in COVID-19. The data were produced by immunoSEQ multiplex PCR, yet TCRdb's version contains in-frame clones alone and is incomplete. The table has some 320,000 clones, 85% to 95% seen once; the top ten hold around 3.9%. The source material was PBMCs or T cells enriched from blood (not recorded which). These receptors were obtained from a woman younger than 45 who had been exposed to COVID-19. Both conserved end residues are part of each CDR3. Size tells how often a clone was seen (once, few, many) or the class of an expanded clone, and some rows leave it out.

j_call	clone_size	v_call	cdr3_aa
TRBJ1-2	-	TRBV24-1	CATSAKTGVVYTF
TRBJ1-5	-	TRBV7-8	CASSPMTGSDQPQHF
TRBJ2-3	-	TRBV3-1/TRBV3-2	CASSSWTRWGTDTQYF
TRBJ1-3	-	TRBV5-1	CASSLQGPLSGNTIYF
TRBJ2-3	-	TRBV3-1/TRBV3-2	CASSRYRDRADTQYF
TRBJ2-7	-	TRBV5-1	CASRRGPKYEQYF
TRBJ2-3	-	TRBV10-3	CAISEAGLSTDTQYF
TRBJ1-1	-	TRBV5-1	CASSSTGFAEAFF
TRBJ2-3	-	TRBV3-1/TRBV3-2	CASSPNLPGTGGVDTQYF
TRBJ1-2	-	TRBV24-1	CATSEAGYGYTF
TRBJ1-4	-	TRBV12-3/TRBV12-4	CASTLQGEKLFF
TRBJ1-4	-	TRBV18	CASSTGFLNEKLFF
TRBJ1-2	-	TRBV5-6	CASIPAGRNYGYTF
TRBJ1-2	-	TRBV11-2	CASSLQVGVAGDGYTF
TRBJ2-1	-	TRBV3-1/TRBV3-2	CASGDTYNEQFF
TRBJ1-5	-	TRBV3-1/TRBV3-2	CASSAQGIGTNQPQHF
TRBJ2-7	-	TRBV10-3	CAISEQGYEQYF
TRBJ1-2	-	TRBV29-1	CSAQPGQGYGYTF
TRBJ2-3	-	TRBV30	CAWSRVSDTQYF
TRBJ2-5	-	TRBV7-6	CASSRDRAQETQYF
TRBJ1-1	-	TRBV19	CASRGDGPAEAFF
TRBJ2-7	-	TRBV6-5	CASSYGGGGSYEQYF
TRBJ2-7	-	TRBV18	CASSLGFEDEQYF
TRBJ1-1	few	TRBV20-1	CSASDRGGMTEAFF
TRBJ1-1	-	TRBV6-4	CASSDNRHTEAFF
TRBJ1-4	-	TRBV5-1	CASSLEATNEKLFF
TRBJ1-4	-	TRBV11-1	CASRPNRGPNEKLFF